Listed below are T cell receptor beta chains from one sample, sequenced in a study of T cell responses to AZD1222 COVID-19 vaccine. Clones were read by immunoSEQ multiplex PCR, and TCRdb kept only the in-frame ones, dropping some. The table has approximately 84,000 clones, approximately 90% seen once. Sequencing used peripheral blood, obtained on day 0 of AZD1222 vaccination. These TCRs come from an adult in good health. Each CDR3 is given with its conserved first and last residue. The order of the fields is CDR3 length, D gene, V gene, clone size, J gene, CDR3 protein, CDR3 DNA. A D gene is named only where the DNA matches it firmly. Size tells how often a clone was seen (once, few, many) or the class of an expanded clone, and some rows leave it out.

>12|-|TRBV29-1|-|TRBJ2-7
CSVEERFHEQYF
TGCAGCGTTGAAGAACGTTTTCACGAGCAGTACTTC
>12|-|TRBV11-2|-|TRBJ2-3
CASSLDTDTQYF
TGTGCCAGCAGCTTAGACACAGATACGCAGTATTTT
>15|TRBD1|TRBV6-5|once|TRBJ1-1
CASSYSRQGGTEAFF
TGTGCCAGCAGTTACTCCCGACAGGGAGGGACTGAAGCTTTCTTT
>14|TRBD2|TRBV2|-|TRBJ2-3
CASIRTSGSVTQYF
TGTGCCAGCATTAGGACTAGCGGGAGTGTTACGCAGTATTTT
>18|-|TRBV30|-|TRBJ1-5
CAWSEDRTRGFSNQPQHF
TGTGCCTGGAGTGAAGATCGGACCAGGGGATTTAGCAATCAGCCCCAGCATTTT
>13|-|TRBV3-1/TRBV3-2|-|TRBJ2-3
CASSQEGADTQYF
TGTGCCAGCAGCCAAGAAGGGGCAGATACGCAGTATTTT
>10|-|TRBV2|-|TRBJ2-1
CASRSTEQFF
TGTGCCAGCCGGTCTACTGAGCAGTTCTTC
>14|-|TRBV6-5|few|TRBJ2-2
CASWDNANTGELFF
TGTGCCAGCTGGGACAACGCGAACACCGGGGAGCTGTTTTTT
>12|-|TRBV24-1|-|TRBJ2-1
CATSDSNNEQFF
TGTGCCACCTCGGACTCGAACAATGAGCAGTTCTTC
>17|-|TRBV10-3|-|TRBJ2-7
CAISDGGIGREFYEQYF
TGTGCCATCAGTGATGGGGGGATTGGCAGGGAGTTCTACGAGCAGTACTTC
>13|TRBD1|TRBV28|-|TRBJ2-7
CASSRDSTYEQYF
TGTGCCAGCAGTCGGGACAGCACCTACGAGCAGTACTTC
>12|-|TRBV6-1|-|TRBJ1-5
CASSEATQPQHF
TGTGCCAGCAGTGAAGCCACTCAGCCCCAGCATTTT
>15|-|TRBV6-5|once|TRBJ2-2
CASSYSGANTGELFF
TGTGCCAGCAGTTACTCGGGGGCGAACACCGGGGAGCTGTTTTTT
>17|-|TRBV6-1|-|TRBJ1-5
CASSDPPAGSTRQPQHF
TGTGCCAGCAGTGATCCTCCGGCGGGGTCAACGCGGCAGCCCCAGCATTTT
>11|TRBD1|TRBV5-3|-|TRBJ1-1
CARSSGGRAFF
TGTGCCAGAAGCTCAGGGGGCCGAGCTTTCTTT
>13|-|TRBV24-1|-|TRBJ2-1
CAAWDPDFNEQFF
TGTGCCGCCTGGGACCCGGATTTCAATGAGCAGTTCTTC
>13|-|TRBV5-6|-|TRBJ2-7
CASSFISNYEQYF
TGTGCCAGCAGCTTTATTTCGAACTACGAGCAGTACTTC